The clone carrying this T cell receptor (beta chain) was observed a single time. What it binds is not known. From the 120-subject validation cohort, which was separate from the roughly 690-subject first cohort, the donors were drawn. The data were produced by immunoSEQ multiplex PCR, yet TCRdb's version contains in-frame clones alone and is incomplete. This sample has 50,000 to 65,000 clones, with 90% to 96% found just once. CDR3 length: 14 residues. Germline V gene sequence: CDR1 SGHTA, CDR2 FQGNSA. Trimming cost V 5 bases and J 6 bases; bases outside gene matches: 6. The data stem from a study of cytomegalovirus exposure and HLA in healthy donors. Findings and limits, study-wide: The study listed roughly 150 cytomegalovirus-associated TCR beta chains. Three of the chains that were CMV-associated were confirmed in vitro to be specific for CMV antigens. Most TCRs appeared rarely, but some public TCRs recurred in many donors.

V is TRBV7-2 and J is TRBJ2-2, with 7 bases that match TRBD1. Sample: PBMCs. The source is a woman between 18 and 30 years old in good health and CMV-seronegative. CDR3: CASSQGVVAGELFF. The CDR3, as DNA: TGTGCCAGCAGCCAGGGGGTGGTCGCCGGGGAGCTGTTTTTT.